This is a list of T cell receptor beta chains from one sample in a study of cytomegalovirus exposure and HLA in healthy donors. Measured with immunoSEQ multiplex PCR; TCRdb has only the in-frame clones, and not every one. The top ten clones hold about 0.98% of a sample with some 170,000 clones, 82% of them seen once. The sample consisted of PBMCs. The receptors come from a girl aged 2 to 9 in good health and CMV-seropositive. Both conserved end residues are part of each CDR3. A D gene is named only where the DNA matches it firmly. Where a row states a size, it is once, few, many or the class of an expanded clone; other rows omit it.

V gene	J gene	clone size	D gene	CDR3 protein	CDR3 DNA
TRBV29-1	TRBJ2-7	NA	NA	CSVELGRAGTYEQYF	TGCAGCGTTGAACTGGGCAGGGCTGGAACCTACGAGCAGTACTTC
TRBV23-1	TRBJ2-7	NA	NA	CASRTRASYEQYF	TGCGCCAGCCGCACTAGGGCGTCCTACGAGCAGTACTTC
TRBV4-1	TRBJ2-5	NA	NA	CASSHLIGKGGVTQYF	TGCGCCAGCAGCCACCTGATCGGCAAAGGGGGAGTGACCCAGTACTTC
TRBV6-6	TRBJ2-5	NA	NA	CASTKQGEETQYF	TGTGCCAGCACGAAACAGGGCGAAGAGACCCAGTACTTC
TRBV27	TRBJ1-5	NA	NA	CASSPHRVEQPQHF	TGTGCCAGCAGTCCCCACAGGGTGGAACAGCCCCAGCATTTT
TRBV6-5	TRBJ2-7	few	NA	CASSYSGGRAYEQYF	TGTGCCAGCAGTTACTCGGGGGGGCGCGCGTACGAGCAGTACTTC
TRBV6-5	TRBJ1-1	once	NA	CASSKGTRMNTEAFF	TGTGCCAGCAGTAAAGGGACAAGGATGAACACTGAAGCTTTCTTT
TRBV6-4	TRBJ2-2	NA	TRBD1	CARRYRGTGELFF	TGTGCCAGACGATACAGGGGCACCGGGGAGCTGTTTTTT
TRBV2	TRBJ2-1	NA	NA	CASSATPGDAYNEQFF	TGTGCCAGCAGTGCTACCCCAGGGGACGCCTACAATGAGCAGTTCTTC
TRBV27	TRBJ2-5	few	TRBD2	CASSLAGLAGETQYF	TGTGCCAGCAGTTTAGCGGGGCTAGCGGGAGAGACCCAGTACTTC
TRBV2	TRBJ2-1	NA	NA	CASSESGYNEQFF	TGTGCCAGCAGTGAAAGCGGATACAATGAGCAGTTCTTC
TRBV13	TRBJ2-1	once	NA	CASSLPLNEQFF	TGTGCCAGCAGCCTTCCGTTGAATGAGCAGTTCTTC
TRBV9	TRBJ2-3	NA	TRBD2	CASSVAPRVAGGVDTQYF	TGTGCCAGCAGCGTAGCCCCTCGAGTTGCGGGAGGTGTAGATACGCAGTATTTT
TRBV9	TRBJ2-2	NA	NA	CASSPPGWRGTGELFF	TGTGCCAGCAGCCCGCCCGGGTGGAGAGGGACCGGGGAGCTGTTTTTT
TRBV6-1	TRBJ1-5	NA	NA	CASSEPPTGSRNQPQHF	TGTGCCAGCAGTGAACCACCGACAGGATCTCGCAATCAGCCCCAGCATTTT
TRBV28	TRBJ1-4	NA	NA	CASSIDLRGLASEKLFF	TGTGCCAGCAGTATCGACCTTAGGGGGTTGGCTAGTGAAAAACTGTTTTTT
TRBV30	TRBJ1-4	NA	TRBD1	CAWRSSGTANEKLFF	TGTGCCTGGAGATCTAGCGGGACAGCGAATGAAAAACTGTTTTTT
TRBV5-1	TRBJ2-2	NA	NA	CASSLPLTGELFF	TGCGCCAGCAGCTTGCCCTTAACCGGGGAGCTGTTTTTT